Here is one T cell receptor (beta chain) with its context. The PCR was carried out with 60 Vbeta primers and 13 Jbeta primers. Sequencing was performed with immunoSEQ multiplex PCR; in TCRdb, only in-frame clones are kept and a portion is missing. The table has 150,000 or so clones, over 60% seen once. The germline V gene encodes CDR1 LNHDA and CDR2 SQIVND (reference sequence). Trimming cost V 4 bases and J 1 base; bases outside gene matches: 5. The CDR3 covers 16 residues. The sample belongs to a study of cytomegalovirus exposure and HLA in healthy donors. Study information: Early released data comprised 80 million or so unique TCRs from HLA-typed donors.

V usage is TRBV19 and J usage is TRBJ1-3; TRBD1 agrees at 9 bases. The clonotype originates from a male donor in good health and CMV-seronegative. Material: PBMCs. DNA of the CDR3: TGTGCCAGTAGTAGAGGACAGGGGCGTTCTGGAAACACCATATATTTT. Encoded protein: CASSRGQGRSGNTIYF.